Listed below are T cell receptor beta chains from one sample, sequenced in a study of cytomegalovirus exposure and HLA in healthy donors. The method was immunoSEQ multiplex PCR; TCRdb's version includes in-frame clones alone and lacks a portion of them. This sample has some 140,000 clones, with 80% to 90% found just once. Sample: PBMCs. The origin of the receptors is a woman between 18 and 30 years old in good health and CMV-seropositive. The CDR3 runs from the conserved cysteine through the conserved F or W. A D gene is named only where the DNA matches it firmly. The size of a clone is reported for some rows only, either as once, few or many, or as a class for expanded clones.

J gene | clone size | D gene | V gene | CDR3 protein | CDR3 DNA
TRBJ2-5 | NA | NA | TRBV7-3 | CASSLSGRGGETQYF | TGTGCCAGCAGCTTAAGTGGCAGGGGAGGGGAGACCCAGTACTTC
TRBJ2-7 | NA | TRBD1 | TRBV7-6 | CASSWGGTGTYEQYF | TGTGCCAGCAGCTGGGGTGGGACAGGGACCTACGAGCAGTACTTC
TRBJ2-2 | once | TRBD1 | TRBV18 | CASSPENRGTGELFF | TGTGCCAGCTCACCCGAAAACAGGGGGACCGGGGAGCTGTTTTTT
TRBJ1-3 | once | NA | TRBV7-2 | CASSYGQTGNTIYF | TGTGCCAGCAGCTATGGACAGACCGGAAACACCATATATTTT
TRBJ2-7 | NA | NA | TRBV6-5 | CASSFVGGEQYF | TGTGCCAGCAGTTTTGTAGGGGGCGAGCAGTACTTC
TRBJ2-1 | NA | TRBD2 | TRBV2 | CASFIELAGLYNEQFF | TGTGCCAGTTTTATCGAGCTAGCGGGCCTCTACAATGAGCAGTTCTTC
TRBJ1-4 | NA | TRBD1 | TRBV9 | CASSAGTGIGSNEKLFF | TGTGCCAGCAGCGCCGGGACAGGGATTGGCTCTAATGAAAAACTGTTTTTT
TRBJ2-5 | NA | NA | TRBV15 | CATSRERWEQYQETQYF | TGTGCCACCAGCAGAGAAAGGTGGGAGCAGTACCAAGAGACCCAGTACTTC
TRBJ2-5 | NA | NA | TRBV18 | CASSPGDWQETQYF | TGTGCCAGCTCACCAGGAGACTGGCAAGAGACCCAGTACTTC
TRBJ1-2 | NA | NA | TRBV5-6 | CASSLGQVNYGYTF | TGTGCCAGCAGCTTGGGACAGGTGAACTATGGCTACACCTTC
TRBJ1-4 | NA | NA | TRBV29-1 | CSGLNEKLFF | TGCAGCGGGCTCAATGAAAAACTGTTTTTT
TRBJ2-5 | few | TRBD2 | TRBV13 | CASRKTGGEETQYF | TGTGCCAGCAGGAAGACCGGGGGGGAAGAGACCCAGTACTTC
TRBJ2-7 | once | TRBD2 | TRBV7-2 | CASSYRGGSYEQYF | TGTGCCAGCAGCTACCGGGGGGGATCCTACGAGCAGTACTTC
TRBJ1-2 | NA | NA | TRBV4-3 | CASSQDRRNYGYTF | TGCGCCAGCAGCCAAGACAGGCGTAACTATGGCTACACCTTC
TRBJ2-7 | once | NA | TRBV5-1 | CASSSYREGRREQYF | TGCGCCAGCAGCTCCTACAGGGAAGGGAGAAGGGAGCAGTACTTC
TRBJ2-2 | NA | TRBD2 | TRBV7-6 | CASSSGLAGPGTGELFF | TGTGCCAGCAGCTCGGGACTAGCGGGGCCGGGGACCGGGGAGCTGTTTTTT
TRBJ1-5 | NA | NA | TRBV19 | CASTSGIPYQPQHF | TGTGCCAGTACATCCGGGATACCTTATCAGCCCCAGCATTTT
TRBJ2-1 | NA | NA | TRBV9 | CASSVEARGTYNEQFF | TGTGCCAGCAGCGTAGAGGCCAGGGGTACCTACAATGAGCAGTTCTTC
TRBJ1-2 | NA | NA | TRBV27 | CASGTGGGFSNYGYTF | TGTGCCAGCGGTACTGGTGGCGGCTTTTCTAACTATGGCTACACCTTC
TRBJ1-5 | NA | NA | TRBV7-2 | CASSLALNQPQHF | TGTGCCAGCAGCTTAGCGCTAAATCAGCCCCAGCATTTT
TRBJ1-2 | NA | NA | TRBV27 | CASSFRGRGNYGYTF | TGTGCCAGCAGTTTTCGGGGAAGAGGGAACTATGGCTACACCTTC
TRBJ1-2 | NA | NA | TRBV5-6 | CASSLVANYGYTF | TGTGCCAGCAGCTTGGTCGCTAACTATGGCTACACCTTC
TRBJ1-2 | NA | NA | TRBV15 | CATSRARESYGYTF | TGTGCCACCAGCAGAGCCCGGGAGAGCTATGGCTACACCTTC
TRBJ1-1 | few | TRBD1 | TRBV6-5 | CASSDREHTEAFF | TGTGCCAGCAGTGACAGGGAACATACTGAAGCTTTCTTT
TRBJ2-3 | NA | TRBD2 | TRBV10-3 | CAISASGSTDTQYF | TGTGCCATCAGTGCTAGCGGGAGCACAGATACGCAGTATTTT
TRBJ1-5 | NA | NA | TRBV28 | CASSLPGDVGSQPQHF | TGTGCCAGCAGTTTACCGGGAGATGTGGGGAGTCAGCCCCAGCATTTT
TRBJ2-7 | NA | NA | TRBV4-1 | CASRGLGRDYEQYF | TGCGCCAGCAGAGGTTTGGGCAGGGACTACGAGCAGTACTTC
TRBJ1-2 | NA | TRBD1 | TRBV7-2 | CASSLFDRVWGYTF | TGTGCCAGCAGCTTATTCGACAGGGTGTGGGGCTACACCTTC